The 25 T cell receptor beta chains below come from one sample, sequenced in a study of T-cell memory formation after mild COVID-19 (dated by TCRdb to the early 2020s). To prepare the library, 5' RACE was applied. The run used an Illumina NovaSeq 6000. The public reads were reprocessed in TCRdb via fastp at Q25 and MiXCR, keeping in-frame beta chains. Rows are combined by CDR3 protein, so each entry shows the most common genes and DNA. This sample is represented by about half a million distinct CDR3 sequences; about 18% of them were singletons. Approximately 13% of the sample comes from the top ten. Sequences were obtained from PBMCs or a T cell subset sorted from them (not recorded which). The receptor source for this set is an adult woman who had mild COVID-19 (a few samples of this study predate the infection). The sample titles of this study are shuffled in the database, so cell type and time point are left out; the donor was told from shared clones.

V usage is TRBV6-2 or TRBV6-3 and J usage is TRBJ2-7, with unresolved D. This CDR3 spans 16 amino acids. V lost 0 bases and J lost 1, with 13 bases in between. CDR1 is MNHEY and CDR2 is SVGEGT in the germline V gene. The CDR3 loop reads CASSYSKSGQSYEQYF. CDR3 DNA: TGTGCCAGCAGTTACTCGAAGTCGGGCCAATCCTACGAGCAGTACTTC.

In this sample, this clonotype turned up many times. The J gene is TRBJ2-1, the V gene TRBV18, with a possible D match to TRBD1 (6 bases). CDR3 length: 16 residues. The V and J ends lost 2 bases and 0 bases respectively, with 11 bases between them. Germline CDR1 is KGHSH and CDR2 is LQKENI. The CDR3 bases are TGTGCCAGCTCACCAGTCGACAGGACCTCCTACAATGAGCAGTTCTTC. The encoded protein is CASSPVDRTSYNEQFF.

This clonotype was counted between two and nine times. The gene calls are TRBV7-2 and TRBJ2-1; possibly TRBD1 or TRBD2 for D (5 bases each). Germline V gene data show CDR1 as SGHTA and CDR2 as FQGNSA. The V gene lost 4 bases and the J gene lost 4 bases, with 14 bases spanning the gap. This CDR3 is built from 15 residues. CDR3 residues: CASSWDMGVYNEQFF. The CDR3 DNA follows: TGTGCCAGCAGCTGGGATATGGGGGTATACAATGAGCAGTTCTTC.

The gene calls are TRBV3-1 and TRBJ2-6; D is undetermined. The CDR3 has 15 residues. CDR1 and CDR2 (germline): LGHDT, YNNKEL (reference sequence). V was shortened by 3 bases and J by 2 bases, with 8 bases between the two germline ends. The CDR3 DNA reads TGTGCCAGCAGCCATACCAGGACTGGGGCCAACGTCCTGACTTTC. As protein: CASSHTRTGANVLTF.

This clonotype was seen only a few times. The rearrangement joins TRBV5-1 to TRBJ2-1; 9 bases line up with TRBD1. V lost 4 bases, J lost 5 bases, and 10 bases stayed unmatched. Germline CDR1 and CDR2: SGHRS and YFSETQ. The CDR3 contains 16 residues. This CDR3 reads CASSRRGDRDNNEQFF. The CDR3 DNA reads TGCGCCAGCAGCCGCCGAGGGGACAGGGATAACAATGAGCAGTTCTTC.

This chain joins TRBV12-5 and TRBJ2-1; 7 bases align to TRBD2. Germline trimming cut 4 bases from V and 15 bases from J; bases unmatched to any gene: 9. The CDR3 runs to 12 residues. The V gene's germline CDR1 is LGHNT and CDR2 FRNRAP. In DNA form, the CDR3 reads TGTGCTAGTGGTTACCTTGGACTAGGTCTGTTCTTC. It is translated as CASGYLGLGLFF.

CDR3 DNA: TGTGCCAGCAGTTACTCAGGGACTAGCGGGGGGGGCACAGATACGCAGTATTTT. Its protein is CASSYSGTSGGGTDTQYF. V usage is TRBV6-6 and J usage is TRBJ2-3; 16 bases align to TRBD2. Germline assignment: CDR1 MNHNY and CDR2 SVGAGI (reference sequence). There are 18 residues in the CDR3. The junction had 1 base not matched to a gene; V was cut back by 0 bases and J by 1 base.

The chain couples TRBV5-1 to TRBJ2-5; a possible D gene is TRBD2 (7 bases). V was cut by 1 base and J by 5 bases, with 18 bases left in between. The CDR3 runs 16 residues. Germline lookup yields CDR1 SGHRS and CDR2 YFSETQ. The CDR3 loop reads CASSLSLQGGAETQYF. The CDR3, as DNA: TGCGCCAGCAGCTTGTCCCTTCAAGGGGGGGCTGAGACCCAGTACTTC. Drawing the rest from reference TRBV5-1 and TRBJ2-5, the complete variable domain is KAGVTQTPRYLIKTRGQQVTLSCSPISGHRSVSWYQQTPGQGLQFLFEYFSETQRNKGNFPGRFSGRQFSNSRSEMNVSTLELGDSALYLCASSLSLQGGAETQYFGPGTRLLVL.

This clonotype occurred a few times. V is TRBV7-9 and J is TRBJ1-1; 7 bases are a match to TRBD1. Per germline, CDR1 SEHNR and CDR2 FQNEAQ (reference sequence). This CDR3 has 14 amino acids. V shed 2 bases and J 9 bases; nucleotides not matched to a gene: 9. Written as DNA, the CDR3 is TGTGCCAGCAGCTTAAGACAGGGCGTGGAAAAAGCTTTCTTT. Protein product: CASSLRQGVEKAFF.

This sequence joins TRBV5-1 and TRBJ2-7; TRBD2 agrees at 10 bases. This CDR3 spans 16 amino acids. Trimming at V came to 3 bases and at J to 6 bases, leaving 12 bases not matched to a gene. CDR1 and CDR2 from the germline V gene are SGHRS and YFSETQ. The CDR3 nucleotides read TGCGCCAGCAGCTGGACTAGCGGAACCGCTCAGGTCGAGCAGTACTTC. It codes for CASSWTSGTAQVEQYF.

This chain's CDR3 is CASSEDRETLNTEAFF. In DNA form, the CDR3 reads TGTGCCAGCAGCGAGGACAGGGAAACCTTGAACACTGAAGCTTTCTTT. The genes are TRBV7-9 and TRBJ1-1; 8 bases map to TRBD1. The junction had 8 bases not matched to a gene; V was cut back by 5 bases and J by 0 bases. From germline, CDR1 is SEHNR and CDR2 FQNEAQ (reference sequence). This CDR3 spans 16 amino acids.

V and J are TRBV12-3 or TRBV12-4 and TRBJ1-6; tentatively, D is TRBD1 (5 bases). V lost 3 bases and J lost 8, with 8 bases in between. CDR3 length: 13 amino acids. The CDR3 is CASSFGADSPLHF. DNA for the CDR3: TGTGCCAGCAGTTTCGGGGCTGATTCACCCCTCCACTTT.

This clonotype was seen only a few times. This chain links TRBV6-2 or TRBV6-3 with TRBJ2-1, with no clear D. There are 16 residues in the CDR3. CDR1 and CDR2 (germline): MNHEY, SVGEGT. The V gene lost 0 bases and the J gene lost 0 bases, with 9 bases spanning the gap. In nucleotides, the CDR3 is TGTGCCAGCAGTTACTCCCCGCCGAGCTCCTACAATGAGCAGTTCTTC. Its protein product is CASSYSPPSSYNEQFF.

This clonotype was detected only a few times. The chain has TRBV7-9 and TRBJ2-1; TRBD1 agrees at 7 bases. Unmatched junction bases numbered 18, after V lost 4 bases and J lost 9 bases. This CDR3 region has 17 residues. Germline V gene sequence: CDR1 SEHNR, CDR2 FQNEAQ (reference sequence). The CDR3 DNA follows: TGTGCCAGCAGCTCAACCGAAAAGACAGGGTTAGAAGGTGAGCAGTTCTTC. Protein product: CASSSTEKTGLEGEQFF.

The chain recombines TRBV15 with TRBJ1-5; no reliable D call. CDR3 size: 14 residues. V dropped 4 bases and J dropped 3 bases, with 10 bases sitting between them. Germline V gene sequence: CDR1 LNHNV, CDR2 YYDKDF (reference sequence). The CDR3 DNA is TGTGCCACCAGCAAAGGACGGTTCAATCAGCCCCAGCATTTT. Its protein product is CATSKGRFNQPQHF.

The chain carries TRBV24-1 and TRBJ2-1, with unresolved D. Germline loops: CDR1 KGHDR, CDR2 SFDVKD. The CDR3 has 13 amino acids. Deletions cut 2 bases from V and 8 bases from J, with 9 bases between. The CDR3 spells CATSDSLSYEQFF. The CDR3, as DNA: TGTGCCACCAGTGATTCCCTATCGTATGAGCAGTTCTTC.

This clonotype was seen a handful of times. The chain joins TRBV4-1 to TRBJ2-1, with TRBD2 matching 13 bases. The CDR3 totals 17 residues. V shed 4 bases and J 8 bases; nucleotides not matched to a gene: 11. Per germline, CDR1 MGHRA and CDR2 YSYEKL. The CDR3 spells CASSPRTSGSPWDEQFF. CDR3 nucleotide sequence: TGCGCCAGCAGCCCCAGGACTAGCGGGAGCCCCTGGGATGAGCAGTTCTTC.

The chain carries TRBV27 and TRBJ2-2; 9 bases are a match to TRBD1. CDR3 length: 16 amino acids. CDR1 is MNHEY, CDR2 SMNVEV, per germline (reference sequence). Trimming took 0 bases from V and 1 from J; bases not matched to a gene: 0. The DNA of the CDR3 is TGTGCCAGCAGTTTATCGGGACAGGGGAACACCGGGGAGCTGTTTTTT. The encoded protein is CASSLSGQGNTGELFF.

In this sample, this clonotype turned up a few times. The chain joins TRBV6-6 to TRBJ2-1; D gene uncertain. Germline V gene data show CDR1 as MNHNY and CDR2 as SVGAGI (reference sequence). The CDR3 covers 13 residues. Trimming took 7 bases from V and 5 from J, leaving 12 bases between them. The CDR3: CASMYRRNNEQFF. Written as DNA, the CDR3 is TGTGCCAGCATGTACCGTCGGAACAATGAGCAGTTCTTC.

This clonotype was detected a few times. The chain couples TRBV6-6 to TRBJ2-7, with TRBD1 matching over 7 bases. The length of the CDR3 is 15 residues. The trim removed 5 bases at V and 0 bases at J, leaving 7 bases unmatched. Per the germline V gene, CDR1 is MNHNY and CDR2 is SVGAGI (reference sequence). The CDR3 region is CASSPGQATSYEQYF. The CDR3 DNA reads TGTGCCAGCAGTCCCGGACAGGCCACCTCCTACGAGCAGTACTTC.

The table lists this clonotype with many counts. The chain recombines TRBV5-6 with TRBJ1-6; D remains unclear. Germline CDR1 is SGHDT and CDR2 is YYEEEE. CDR3 length: 13 residues. V was clipped by 1 base and J by 7 bases, with 6 bases between them. The CDR3 reads CASSLPGNSPLHF. As DNA, the CDR3 is TGTGCCAGCAGCTTGCCTGGGAATTCACCCCTCCACTTT.

The V and J genes are TRBV14 and TRBJ1-6; no firm D call. Trimming removed 6 bases at V and 3 bases at J, with 9 bases between. This CDR3 spans 14 amino acids. Germline lookup yields CDR1 SGHDN and CDR2 FVKESK. CDR3 sequence reads: CASRDEVYNSPLHF. Written as DNA, the CDR3 is TGTGCCAGCAGAGACGAGGTCTATAATTCACCCCTCCACTTT. Together with reference TRBV14 and TRBJ1-6, the CDR3 gives the full variable domain: EAGVTQFPSHSVIEKGQTVTLRCDPISGHDNLYWYRRVMGKEIKFLLHFVKESKQDESGMPNNRFLAERTGGTYSTLKVQPAELEDSGVYFCASRDEVYNSPLHFGNGTRLTVT.

This clonotype turned up a few times. This chain connects TRBV6-5 to TRBJ2-1; unclear D gene. V lost 0 bases and J lost 9, with 18 bases in between. Germline V gene data show CDR1 as MNHEY and CDR2 as SVGAGI. This CDR3 region has 16 residues. This CDR3 reads CASSYSIGSPWGEQFF. DNA of the CDR3: TGTGCCAGCAGTTACTCTATAGGCTCTCCCTGGGGTGAGCAGTTCTTC.

V is TRBV6-5 and J is TRBJ1-2; D gene uncertain. Per the germline V gene, CDR1 is MNHEY and CDR2 is SVGAGI. The CDR3 sequence is 13 residues long. The V gene lost 2 bases and the J gene lost 3 bases, with 7 bases spanning the gap. CDR3: CASSYEQYYGYTF. CDR3 in DNA: TGTGCCAGCAGTTACGAACAGTACTATGGCTACACCTTC.

The CDR3, as DNA: TGTGCCAGCAGTAAACCGGGACGGTCGACCTGGGAGCAGTACTTC. Its translation is CASSKPGRSTWEQYF. The V and J genes are TRBV6-2 or TRBV6-3 and TRBJ2-7; D may be TRBD1 or TRBD2 (5 bases each). The V gene's germline CDR1 is MNHEY and CDR2 SVGEGT. The CDR3 has 15 amino acids. V lost 5 bases to trimming and J lost 7 bases, with 21 bases between them.